This entry lists 23 T cell receptor beta chains sequenced from one sample in a study of response to subunit inactivated influenza vaccine. TCRdb re-derived calls from the RT-PCR reads in MiXCR, one entry per CDR3 protein. This sample has 700,000 to 900,000 distinct CDR3 sequences, with approximately 21% found just once. Sequences were derived from PBMCs from blood, sampled roughly 5 days after vaccination. The receptors derive from a man between 45 and 60 years old who received an inactivated influenza vaccine.

The chain recombines TRBV24-1 with TRBJ2-1; no definite D call. Germline values: CDR1 KGHDR, CDR2 SFDVKD. The CDR3 extends over 12 amino acids. Trimming removed 5 bases at V and 9 bases at J, with 10 bases between. CDR3 sequence (DNA): TGTGCCACCAGTGTGTCAGCAGGTGAGCAGTTCTTC. The encoded protein is CATSVSAGEQFF.

This clonotype was found a few times. The chain employs TRBV18 and TRBJ2-1; TRBD2 might be the D (6 bases). V lost 3 bases and J lost 7, with 13 bases in between. This CDR3 is 14 amino acids long. Germline V CDR1 and CDR2: KGHSH, LQKENI. CDR3 sequence (DNA): TGTGCCAGCTCACCCTTGGTAGCGGTAAATGAGCAGTTCTTC. Translating it yields CASSPLVAVNEQFF. The full variable domain, its missing parts supplied by reference TRBV18 and TRBJ2-1, is NAGVMQNPRHLVRRRGQEARLRCSPMKGHSHVYWYRQLPEEGLKFMVYLQKENIIDESGMPKERFSAEFPKEGPSILRIQQVVRGDSAAYFCASSPLVAVNEQFFGPGTRLTVL.

The rearrangement joins TRBV6-1 to TRBJ1-1, with D possibly being TRBD1 (6 bases). CDR3 length: 16 amino acids. Germline V CDR1 and CDR2: MNHNS, SASEGT. V lost 5 bases and J lost 3, with 19 bases in between. CDR3 DNA: TGTGCCAGCAGTCGCCGACCACAGGGTATACACACTGAAGCTTTCTTT. Its translation is CASSRRPQGIHTEAFF.

In this sample, this clonotype turned up many times. The V gene is TRBV20-1, the J gene TRBJ1-2, with a possible D match to TRBD1 (5 bases). Trimming removed 3 bases from V and 5 bases from J, with 10 bases in between. Per the germline V gene, CDR1 is DFQATT and CDR2 is SNEGSKA (reference sequence). The CDR3 totals 12 residues. CDR3 nucleotide sequence: TGCAGTGCTAGGGTCAGGACATATGGCTACACCTTC. Protein product: CSARVRTYGYTF.

This clonotype has at least ten counts. V gene TRBV5-5 combines with J gene TRBJ1-5; D is possibly TRBD1 (5 bases). Per the germline V gene, CDR1 is SGHKS and CDR2 is YYEKEE (reference sequence). The CDR3 length is 14 residues. Trimming took off 1 base at V and 2 bases at J, with 7 bases between the two ends. The CDR3 protein is CASSLSGGNQPQHF. Here the CDR3 DNA reads TGTGCCAGCAGCTTGTCGGGGGGCAATCAGCCCCAGCATTTT.

For this clonotype: Being one base from a much bigger clone, this may be a read error. The V call is TRBV20-1, the J call TRBJ2-7; 7 nucleotides line up with TRBD2. The CDR3 length is 14 residues. From germline, CDR1 is DFQATT and CDR2 SNEGSKA (reference sequence). V lost 6 bases, J lost 3 bases, and 11 bases stayed unmatched. CDR3 nucleotides: TGCAGTGCCTCCCCATCGGGACTACACTACGAGCAGTACTTC. Translation: CSASPSGLHYEQYF.

This clonotype has just one count. V is TRBV11-1 and J is TRBJ2-1; TRBD1 matches at 11 bases. The CDR3 has 19 residues. Trimming at V came to 6 bases and at J to 3 bases, leaving 16 bases not matched to a gene. CDR1 SGHAT and CDR2 FQDESV come from the germline V gene (reference sequence). The CDR3 sequence is CASSSGQGALGGIYNEQFF. The CDR3 DNA reads TGTGCCAGCAGTTCCGGACAGGGGGCTTTAGGCGGGATCTACAATGAGCAGTTCTTC.

The chain employs TRBV12-3 or TRBV12-4 and TRBJ2-3; perhaps TRBD2 as D (6 bases). This CDR3 contains 13 residues. Trimming stripped 5 bases from V and 7 bases from J, with 13 bases between. CDR3 DNA: TGTGCCAGCAGTCGGGACTGGATCAATACGCAGTATTTT. Encoded protein: CASSRDWINTQYF.

Only a few counts were recorded for this clonotype. The chain links TRBV27 to TRBJ2-7, with TRBD1 matching 8 bases. In germline, CDR1 is MNHEY, CDR2 SMNVEV (reference sequence). The J segment lost 3 bases and the V segment lost 0 bases, leaving 4 bases of the junction unmatched. The CDR3 sequence is 15 residues long. The CDR3 region is CASSLSAGGGYEQYF. The CDR3 nucleotides are TGTGCCAGCAGTTTATCGGCAGGGGGCGGCTACGAGCAGTACTTC.

This rearrangement joins TRBV7-3 to TRBJ2-3; D not certain. The CDR3 length is 13 residues. Germline V gives CDR1 SGHTA, CDR2 FQGTGA. Trimming removed 9 bases from V and 5 bases from J, with 15 bases in between. Here the CDR3 DNA reads TGTGCCAGTACTCACGCGAGAGGAGATACGCAGTATTTT. Translation gives CASTHARGDTQYF.

This clonotype was counted many times. The V gene is TRBV12-3 or TRBV12-4, the J gene TRBJ1-6; 11 nucleotides align to TRBD1. Trimming removed 8 bases from V and 8 bases from J; junction bases left unmatched: 5. The CDR3 extends over 14 amino acids. CDR3 coding DNA: TGTGCCAGCTCACGGACAGGGGGCCATTCACCCCTCCACTTT. It is translated as CASSRTGGHSPLHF.

The gene calls are TRBV19 and TRBJ2-5; D not resolved. CDR1 and CDR2 (germline): LNHDA, SQIVND (reference sequence). This CDR3 is 13 amino acids long. Between the trimmed V and J ends, which lost 5 bases and 1 base, there was a span of 8 bases. The CDR3 DNA reads as TGTGCCAGTAGTTATCACTCCCAAGAGACCCAGTACTTC. Translated, it gives CASSYHSQETQYF. Variable domain in full (rest from reference TRBV19 and TRBJ2-5): DGGITQSPKYLFRKEGQNVTLSCEQNLNHDAMYWYRQDPGQGLRLIYYSQIVNDFQKGDIAEGYSVSREKKESFPLTVTSAQKNPTAFYLCASSYHSQETQYFGPGTRLLVL.

This clonotype was counted a few times. The chain carries TRBV12-3 or TRBV12-4 and TRBJ2-5; D is possibly TRBD2 (5 bases). CDR3 size: 15 residues. V was trimmed by 4 bases and J by 1 base, leaving 13 bases between them. CDR3 bases: TGTGCCAGCAGTTCGTTGCGGGTACTCCAAGAGACCCAGTACTTC. Its protein product is CASSSLRVLQETQYF.

The chain links TRBV10-2 to TRBJ2-5; D is possibly TRBD1 or TRBD2 (5 bases each). V lost 3 bases and J lost 3, with 14 bases in between. Germline values: CDR1 WSHSY, CDR2 SAAADI. The CDR3 sequence is 15 residues long. The CDR3 DNA reads TGCGCCAGCAGTGACCTGAGGGGCCTAGAAGAGACCCAGTACTTC. It yields the protein CASSDLRGLEETQYF.

This clonotype was seen a handful of times. This sequence joins TRBV27 and TRBJ2-1; possibly TRBD2 for D (6 bases). Germline CDR1 is MNHEY and CDR2 is SMNVEV (reference sequence). Trimming removed 4 bases from V and 2 bases from J, with 15 bases in between. CDR3 length equals 16 residues. In nucleotides, the CDR3 is TGTGCCAGCAGTTCCTATAGCGGAGCCACCTACAATGAGCAGTTCTTC. This translates into CASSSYSGATYNEQFF.

The chain is built from TRBV11-2 and TRBJ2-1, with a possible D match to TRBD2 (6 bases). Trimming left V 0 bases short and J 2 bases short, with 17 bases between. Germline V lookup: CDR1 SGHAT, CDR2 FQNNGV. The CDR3 has 18 residues. In DNA form, the CDR3 reads TGTGCCAGCAGCTTAGACCCGGCGGGGATACGCCCCTACAATGAGCAGTTCTTC. This sequence encodes CASSLDPAGIRPYNEQFF.

The CDR3 loop reads CASLSSGVSNQPQHF. Here the CDR3 DNA reads TGTGCCAGTTTAAGCTCGGGGGTTAGCAATCAGCCCCAGCATTTT. The chain employs TRBV19 and TRBJ1-5; D perhaps matches TRBD1 (5 bases). Germline V gene lookup returns CDR1 LNHDA and CDR2 SQIVND (reference sequence). The V gene lost 8 bases and the J gene lost 0 bases, with 14 bases spanning the gap. CDR3 size: 15 residues.

There are a few counts of this clonotype. The rearrangement links TRBV24-1 to TRBJ2-3, with D possibly TRBD1 on 5 matching bases. CDR1 is KGHDR and CDR2 is SFDVKD in the germline V gene. V was cut by 2 bases and J by 5 bases, with 16 bases left in between. The CDR3 consists of 16 residues. Here the CDR3 DNA reads TGTGCCACCAGTGATTCGTCCCCGACAGCTCTAGATACGCAGTATTTT. Its protein is CATSDSSPTALDTQYF.

The chain links TRBV5-1 to TRBJ2-7; 13 nucleotides agree with TRBD2. Unmatched junction bases numbered 7, after V lost 3 bases and J lost 4 bases. The CDR3 loop spans 16 amino acids. CDR1 and CDR2 from the germline V gene are SGHRS and YFSETQ. The CDR3: CASSSGGLAGKYEQYF. CDR3 in DNA: TGCGCCAGCAGCTCGGGGGGACTAGCGGGAAAATACGAGCAGTACTTC.

The chain links TRBV12-3 or TRBV12-4 to TRBJ2-3; 9 bases are a match to TRBD1. V gave up 3 bases and J gave up 6 bases; unmatched junction bases: 4. CDR3 length: 14 residues. DNA for the CDR3: TGTGCCAGCAGTTTCAGGACAGGGGATGATACGCAGTATTTT. Protein product: CASSFRTGDDTQYF.

V is TRBV25-1 and J is TRBJ1-5, with D tentatively TRBD1 (6 bases). The CDR3 runs 14 residues. Trimming stripped 2 bases from V and 7 bases from J, with 12 bases between. Germline V gene data show CDR1 as MGHDK and CDR2 as SYGVNS. The CDR3 DNA reads as TGTGCCAGCAGTGAAAACAGGGACGGGCAGCCCCAGCATTTT. This codes for CASSENRDGQPQHF. The whole variable domain, filled in from reference TRBV25-1 and TRBJ1-5, reads EADIYQTPRYLVIGTGKKITLECSQTMGHDKMYWYQQDPGMELHLIHYSYGVNSTEKGDLSSESTVSRIRTEHFPLTLESARPSHTSQYLCASSENRDGQPQHFGDGTRLSIL.

The rearrangement joins TRBV6-1 to TRBJ2-4; no firm D call. CDR1 MNHNS and CDR2 SASEGT come from the germline V gene. Trimming took off 7 bases at V and 2 bases at J, with 15 bases between the two ends. The CDR3 is 15 residues long. Here the CDR3 DNA reads TGTGCCAGCAAGGGTAGTGCGACAACCAAAAACATTCAGTACTTC. Its translation is CASKGSATTKNIQYF.

This clonotype was observed a few times. The chain joins TRBV9 to TRBJ1-5, with TRBD1 as a possible D gene (5 bases). Trimming took off 0 bases at V and 7 bases at J, with 11 bases between the two ends. This CDR3 contains 14 residues. Looked up from germline, CDR1 is SGDLS and CDR2 is YYNGEE. The CDR3 is CASSVGDAKQPQHF. Here the CDR3 DNA reads TGTGCCAGCAGCGTAGGGGACGCCAAGCAGCCCCAGCATTTT.